A selection of T cell receptor beta chains follows, all from one sample in a study of blood T cells in healthy people across ages. MiXCR, run by TCRdb on the 5' RACE reads, gives a single entry per CDR3 protein. The repertoire holds 1.5 million to 2 million distinct CDR3 sequences, 28% seen once, with about 7.7% in the top ten. The sample consisted of blood. All receptors come from a woman aged 25 to 39 in good health. The CDR3 runs from the conserved cysteine through the conserved F or W. D genes are given only for firm matches. Not every row has a clone size; where given, it reads once, few, many or a size class.

15	TRBV12-3/TRBV12-4	TRBJ2-1	many	NA	TGTGCCAGCAGTTCAACCGGGACATCATACAATGAGCAGTTCTTC	CASSSTGTSYNEQFF
14	TRBV20-1	TRBJ2-3	NA	TRBD2	TGCAGTGCCACTCTAGCGGGCGGCACAGATACGCAGTATTTT	CSATLAGGTDTQYF
13	TRBV6-1	TRBJ1-2	many	NA	TGTGCCAGCAGTGAAAGGACGGATTATGGCTACACCTTC	CASSERTDYGYTF
15	TRBV7-2	TRBJ2-5	NA	TRBD2	TGTGCCAGCATGTCGTGGAGCGGGAGAGGAGAGACCCAGTACTTC	CASMSWSGRGETQYF
16	TRBV5-1	TRBJ2-3	few	TRBD2	TGCGCCAGCAGCTTAAATGGGCTAGCGGGGTCAGATACGCAGTATTTT	CASSLNGLAGSDTQYF
17	TRBV6-1	TRBJ2-3	few	NA	TGTGCCAGCAGTGAAGCGGGGGTTTTGGACGCCACAGATACGCAGTATTTT	CASSEAGVLDATDTQYF
17	TRBV21-1	TRBJ1-5	NA	NA	TGTGCCAGCAGCCCGGGACCCATTAAAGTTTGCAATCAGCCCCAGCATTTT	CASSPGPIKVCNQPQHF
14	TRBV5-5	TRBJ1-2	NA	NA	TGTGCCAGCAGCTTGGGGAGGTCCTTTGATGGCTACACCTTC	CASSLGRSFDGYTF
12	TRBV2	TRBJ1-5	NA	NA	TGTGCCAGCGCTGAGGGGAATCAGCCCCAGCATTTT	CASAEGNQPQHF
15	TRBV19	TRBJ2-1	NA	NA	TGTGCCAGTAGTATAGGAGGGCGGAGAACCAATGAGCAGTTCTTC	CASSIGGRRTNEQFF
16	TRBV20-1	TRBJ2-1	few	NA	TGCAGTGCTAGAGACCCAGAAGCGGAGACCTACAATGAGCAGTTCTTC	CSARDPEAETYNEQFF
13	TRBV28	TRBJ1-6	few	TRBD1	TGTGCCAGCAGCGACAGGGTGAGATCACCCCTCCACTTT	CASSDRVRSPLHF
15	TRBV20-1	TRBJ2-7	few	TRBD2	TGCAGTGCTAGAGCGCGGGAGGGCCTAAAGTACGAGCAGTACTTC	CSARAREGLKYEQYF
15	TRBV5-5	TRBJ2-7	few	NA	TGTGCCAGCAGCTTCCTGGGGGCGAGTTCCTACGAGCAGTACTTC	CASSFLGASSYEQYF
14	TRBV7-9	TRBJ2-7	many	TRBD1	TGTGCCAGCAGCATCCCGGGACAGGCGGGCGAGCAGTACTTC	CASSIPGQAGEQYF
16	TRBV11-2	TRBJ2-5	once	NA	TGTGCCAGCAGCTTATACGGAGATAGCGTTAACAATGAGCAGTACTTC	CASSLYGDSVNNEQYF
15	TRBV7-2	TRBJ2-1	NA	NA	TGTGCCAGCAGCGCGCGGAGAAGGAGGGGGGAAGAGCAGTTCTTC	CASSARRRRGEEQFF
13	TRBV29-1	TRBJ1-5	many	TRBD1	TGCAGCATGACGACAGGGGCCAATCAGCCCCAGCATTTT	CSMTTGANQPQHF
14	TRBV6-2/TRBV6-3	TRBJ2-7	few	NA	TGTGCCAGCAGTTATCCGTGGAATTCCCACGAGCAGTACTTC	CASSYPWNSHEQYF
17	TRBV7-9	TRBJ2-7	few	TRBD1	TGTGCCAGCAGCTACGGACAGGGCGCATCGAAGGCCTACGAGCAGTACTTC	CASSYGQGASKAYEQYF
15	TRBV7-2	TRBJ2-7	NA	TRBD2	TGTGCCAGCAGCCCGCGGCGAGCGGGGGGCAACGAGCAGTACTTC	CASSPRRAGGNEQYF
13	TRBV7-6	TRBJ1-2	NA	NA	TGTGCCAGCAGTCCGTCCAGGGAGCAAGGCTACACCTTC	CASSPSREQGYTF
14	TRBV10-3	TRBJ2-5	many	NA	TGTGCCATCAGTACCGCCAGCGGCTCGGAGACCCAGTACTTC	CAISTASGSETQYF
16	TRBV7-9	TRBJ2-7	NA	TRBD1	TGTGCCAGCAGCTTAAGCTCTGGGACAGGGTGGACCGAGCAGTACTTC	CASSLSSGTGWTEQYF
12	TRBV12-3/TRBV12-4	TRBJ2-7	NA	NA	TGTGCCAGCAGTTTAAGGGCGCTGAAGCAGTACTTC	CASSLRALKQYF
15	TRBV18	TRBJ2-7	NA	TRBD1	TGTGCCAGCTCACCATTGCAGGACAGGAAGAACGAGCAGTACTTC	CASSPLQDRKNEQYF
14	TRBV6-8	TRBJ2-7	NA	NA	TGTGCCAGCAGTTACTTGTGCAGAAACTACGAGCAGTACTTC	CASSYLCRNYEQYF
15	TRBV5-4	TRBJ2-1	NA	NA	TGTGCCAGCAGCTCCTACCCAAGCTTCTCCAATGAGCAGTTCTTC	CASSSYPSFSNEQFF
13	TRBV12-3/TRBV12-4	TRBJ1-4	NA	NA	TGTGCCAGCACGATTAGCGGGGGTGAAAAACTGTTTTTT	CASTISGGEKLFF
13	TRBV10-3	TRBJ2-5	few	NA	TGTGCCATCAGGGGGACTCTCCAAGAGACCCAGTACTTC	CAIRGTLQETQYF
15	TRBV5-1	TRBJ2-3	once	NA	TGCGCCAGCAGCTTTCAAAGGACTAGCACAGATACGCAGTATTTT	CASSFQRTSTDTQYF
17	TRBV9	TRBJ2-1	NA	NA	TGTGCCAGCAGCTCAAACAGACTATCTATAGGATACAATGAGCAGTTCTTC	CASSSNRLSIGYNEQFF
15	TRBV2	TRBJ1-4	NA	NA	TGTGCCAGCAGTGAAGCCACCAGGGCTCATGAAAAACTGTTTTTT	CASSEATRAHEKLFF
16	TRBV7-2	TRBJ2-1	NA	NA	TGTGCCTGCAGCTTAGTTCGGCTAGGGGTGGGAGGTGAGCAGTTCTTC	CACSLVRLGVGGEQFF
14	TRBV6-6	TRBJ1-1	NA	NA	TGTGCCAGCAGTTACTCCGGGACCTCCACTGAAGCTTTCTTT	CASSYSGTSTEAFF
14	TRBV10-3	TRBJ2-1	few	NA	TGTGCCATCAGTGAGTCGGGAAGCGGCAATGAGCAGTTCTTC	CAISESGSGNEQFF
16	TRBV6-6	TRBJ2-3	few	NA	TGTGCCAGCAGCCGACTGGGGGGCGCTGGGACAGATACGCAGTATTTT	CASSRLGGAGTDTQYF
12	TRBV3-1	TRBJ2-5	NA	NA	TGTGCCACCAGCCAGACAGAAGAGACCCAGTACTTC	CATSQTEETQYF
13	TRBV9	TRBJ2-1	NA	TRBD2	TGTGCCAGCAGGGCTAGCGGGGTTAATGAGCAGTTCTTC	CASRASGVNEQFF
15	TRBV12-3/TRBV12-4	TRBJ1-4	NA	NA	TGTGCCAGCAGCCCAACACAGGAGCTTACTGAAAAACTGTTTTTT	CASSPTQELTEKLFF
17	TRBV5-1	TRBJ2-4	NA	TRBD2	TGCGCCAGCAGCGGATCCGTGCGGGGGGTAGCCAAAAACATTCAGTACTTC	CASSGSVRGVAKNIQYF
15	TRBV27	TRBJ2-1	NA	TRBD1	TGTGCCAGCAGTTTAAGGGCAGGGGGCTTAAATGAGCAGTTCTTC	CASSLRAGGLNEQFF
14	TRBV20-1	TRBJ2-7	NA	NA	TGCAGTGCTAGACGTGGGGGGCTCTACAATGAGCAGTACTTC	CSARRGGLYNEQYF
14	TRBV7-3	TRBJ2-3	NA	NA	TGTGCCAGCAGCTCGACGGGCGGTTTGGATACGCAGTATTTT	CASSSTGGLDTQYF
17	TRBV11-2	TRBJ1-6	NA	NA	TGTGCCAGCAGTCAGGGAGGCCAGGGAGGTTTTCGGTCACCCCTCCACTTT	CASSQGGQGGFRSPLHF
15	TRBV7-2	TRBJ2-1	many	NA	TGTGCCAGCAGCCCCGGTAGTGTTAGGGGCAATGAGCAGTTCTTC	CASSPGSVRGNEQFF
12	TRBV9	TRBJ1-2	many	NA	TGTGCCAGCAGTCCTGGTGGCAAAGGCTACACCTTC	CASSPGGKGYTF
15	TRBV20-1	TRBJ2-1	NA	TRBD2	TGCAGTGCTCGTCTTCCGGGACTAGCCCAGGGGGAGCAGTTCTTC	CSARLPGLAQGEQFF
17	TRBV6-2/TRBV6-3	TRBJ2-4	few	TRBD2	TGTGCCAGCAGACGGACTAGCGGGAGTGTGGCCAAAAACATTCAGTACTTC	CASRRTSGSVAKNIQYF
16	TRBV7-2	TRBJ2-1	NA	TRBD2	TGTGCCAGCAGCTTAGGCATAGCGGGAGGGAGCAATGAGCAGTTCTTC	CASSLGIAGGSNEQFF
15	TRBV4-1	TRBJ2-7	few	TRBD2	TGCGCCAGCAGCCAAGCTGAAGCGGGGTCCTACGAGCAGTACTTC	CASSQAEAGSYEQYF
16	TRBV7-9	TRBJ2-1	NA	NA	TGTGCCAGCAGCCCGATCGGGGATACACCCTACAATGAGCAGTTCTTC	CASSPIGDTPYNEQFF